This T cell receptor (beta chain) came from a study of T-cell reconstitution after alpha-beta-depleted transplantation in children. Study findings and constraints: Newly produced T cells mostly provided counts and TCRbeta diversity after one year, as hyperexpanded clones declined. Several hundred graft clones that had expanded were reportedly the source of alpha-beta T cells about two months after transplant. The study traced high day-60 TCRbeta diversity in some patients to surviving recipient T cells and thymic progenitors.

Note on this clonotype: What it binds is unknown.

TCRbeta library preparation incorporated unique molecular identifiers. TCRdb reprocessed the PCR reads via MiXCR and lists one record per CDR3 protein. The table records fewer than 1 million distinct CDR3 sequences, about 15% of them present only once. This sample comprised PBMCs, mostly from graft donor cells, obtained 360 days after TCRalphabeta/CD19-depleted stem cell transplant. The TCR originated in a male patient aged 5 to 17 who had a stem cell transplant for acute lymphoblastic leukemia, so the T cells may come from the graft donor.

The CDR3 loop reads CASSQGEGEQFF. Here the CDR3 DNA reads TGCGCCAGCAGCCAAGGCGAGGGGGAGCAGTTCTTC. V gene TRBV4-1 combines with J gene TRBJ2-1, with D perhaps matching TRBD1 or TRBD2 (5 bases each). Per the germline V gene, CDR1 is MGHRA and CDR2 is YSYEKL. This CDR3 comprises 12 residues. Trimming pared 1 base from V and 10 bases from J, leaving 8 bases between.